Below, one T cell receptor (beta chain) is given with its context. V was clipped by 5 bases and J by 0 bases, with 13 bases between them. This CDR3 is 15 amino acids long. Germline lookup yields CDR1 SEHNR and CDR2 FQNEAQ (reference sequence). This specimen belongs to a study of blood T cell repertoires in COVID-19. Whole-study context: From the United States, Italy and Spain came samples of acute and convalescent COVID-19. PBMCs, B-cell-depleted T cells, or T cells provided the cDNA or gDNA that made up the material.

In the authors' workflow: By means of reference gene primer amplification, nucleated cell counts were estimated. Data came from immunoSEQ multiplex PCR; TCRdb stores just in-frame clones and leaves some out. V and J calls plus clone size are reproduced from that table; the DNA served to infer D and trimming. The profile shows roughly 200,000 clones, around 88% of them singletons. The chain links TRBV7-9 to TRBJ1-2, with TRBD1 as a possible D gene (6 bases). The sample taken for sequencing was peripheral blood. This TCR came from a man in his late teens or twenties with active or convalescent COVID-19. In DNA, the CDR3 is TGTGCCAGCAGCGTAAGGACAGCCTCTAACTATGGCTACACCTTC. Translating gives CASSVRTASNYGYTF.